The next 27 T cell receptor beta chains were all read from a single sample in a study of T cell responses to AZD1222 COVID-19 vaccine. Clones were read by immunoSEQ multiplex PCR, and TCRdb kept only the in-frame ones, dropping some. The sample shows 180,000 or so clones, 85% to 95% of them seen only once. The specimen was peripheral blood, collected 28 days after the second AZD1222 dose. Every receptor here comes from an adult who received the AZD1222 COVID-19 vaccine.

Concerning this clone itself: In the same sample, other DNA sequences code for this CDR3. This chain connects TRBV19 to TRBJ2-7, with 7 bases lining up with TRBD1. This CDR3 comprises 13 residues. The V gene end was trimmed by 4 bases and the J gene end by 0 bases; junction bases not matched to a gene: 0. Germline V gives CDR1 LNHDA, CDR2 SQIVND (reference sequence). CDR3 bases: TGTGCCAGTAGTACAGGGGGCTCCTACGAGCAGTACTTC. Protein product: CASSTGGSYEQYF.

The chain links TRBV12-5 to TRBJ1-1, with TRBD1 identical over 8 bases. V dropped 6 bases and J dropped 4; count of bases not matched to a gene: 10. Per the germline V gene, CDR1 is LGHNT and CDR2 is FRNRAP. The CDR3 spans 15 residues. CDR3 in amino acids: CASGTGAKRGTEAFF. The CDR3 DNA is TGTGCTAGTGGGACAGGGGCAAAAAGGGGCACTGAAGCTTTCTTT.

The J gene is TRBJ2-2, the V gene TRBV5-6; the D call may be TRBD1 or TRBD2 (6 bases each). Between the trimmed V and J ends, which lost 2 bases and 3 bases, there was a span of 14 bases. The germline V gene encodes CDR1 SGHDT and CDR2 YYEEEE. The CDR3 has 16 amino acids. The CDR3 here is CASSLLGGYDTGELFF. CDR3 coding DNA: TGTGCCAGCAGCTTACTGGGGGGCTATGACACCGGGGAGCTGTTTTTT.

This clone was counted a single time. The rearrangement uses TRBV21-1 and TRBJ1-3. TRBV21-1 is labeled a pseudogene. CDR3 length equals 18 residues. CDR3 coding DNA: TGTGCCAGCAGCAAGCGGCGCCAAACCTCTCTCTCTGGAAACACCATATATTTT. Its translation: CASSKRRQTSLSGNTIYF.

J is TRBJ1-5 and V is TRBV2; D perhaps matches TRBD1 (6 bases). Deletions cut 4 bases from V and 2 bases from J, with 12 bases between. Germline CDR1 SNHLY, CDR2 FYNNEI. The CDR3 runs to 15 residues. The CDR3 sequence: CASSGNRDGNQPQHF. CDR3 nucleotide sequence: TGTGCCAGCAGTGGGAACAGGGACGGCAATCAGCCCCAGCATTTT.

J is TRBJ2-2 and V is TRBV19, with TRBD2 identical over 12 bases. V shed 3 bases and J 6 bases; nucleotides not matched to a gene: 5. The CDR3 has 16 amino acids. Germline CDR1 LNHDA, CDR2 SQIVND (reference sequence). For the CDR3, the DNA is TGTGCCAGTAGTATTTTGTCTAGCGGGAGGGCCGGGGAGCTGTTTTTT. Its protein product is CASSILSSGRAGELFF. Full variable domain (missing parts from reference TRBV19 and TRBJ2-2): DGGITQSPKYLFRKEGQNVTLSCEQNLNHDAMYWYRQDPGQGLRLIYYSQIVNDFQKGDIAEGYSVSREKKESFPLTVTSAQKNPTAFYLCASSILSSGRAGELFFGEGSRLTVL.

This CDR3 reads CASSSLVSTDTQYF. CDR3 nucleotide sequence: TGTGCCAGCAGTTCCTTGGTGAGCACAGATACGCAGTATTTT. The chain combines TRBV27 with TRBJ2-3; D is unresolved. Trimming removed 4 bases at V and 0 bases at J, with 8 bases between. Germline V gives CDR1 MNHEY, CDR2 SMNVEV (reference sequence). This CDR3 is built from 14 residues.

The chain carries TRBV7-9 and TRBJ2-1, with 9 bases identical to TRBD2. Germline V lookup: CDR1 SEHNR, CDR2 FQNEAQ (reference sequence). The CDR3 is 15 amino acids. The junction had 2 bases not matched to a gene; V was cut back by 2 bases and J by 3 bases. CDR3 loop: CASSLLRGGYNEQFF. CDR3 DNA: TGTGCCAGCAGCTTACTGCGGGGGGGCTACAATGAGCAGTTCTTC.

The chain combines TRBV30 with TRBJ2-7; 9 nucleotides align to TRBD1. The CDR3 is 16 residues long. CDR1 and CDR2 from the germline V gene are GTSNPN and SVGIG (reference sequence). V shed 0 bases and J 0 bases; nucleotides not matched to a gene: 6. The CDR3 nucleotides are TGTGCCTGGAGTGTATTGGGGACAGGGCTCTCCTACGAGCAGTACTTC. Its translation is CAWSVLGTGLSYEQYF.

The chain is built from TRBV7-2 and TRBJ2-1, with 8 positions matching TRBD2. CDR3 size: 14 residues. The germline V gene encodes CDR1 SGHTA and CDR2 FQGNSA. V shed 5 bases and J 4 bases; nucleotides not matched to a gene: 4. The CDR3 sequence: CASSQRGRYNEQFF. The CDR3 DNA reads TGTGCCAGCAGCCAGCGGGGGAGATACAATGAGCAGTTCTTC. Full variable domain (missing parts from reference TRBV7-2 and TRBJ2-1): GAGVSQSPSNKVTEKGKDVELRCDPISGHTALYWYRQSLGQGLEFLIYFQGNSAPDKSGLPSDRFSAERTGGSVSTLTIQRTQQEDSAVYLCASSQRGRYNEQFFGPGTRLTVL.

The rearrangement joins TRBV12-3 or TRBV12-4 to TRBJ1-5; no reliable D call. V shed 5 bases and J shed 7 bases, with 12 bases lying between them. The CDR3 runs 13 residues. CDR3 region: CASSGLTGQPQHF. The CDR3 DNA is TGTGCCAGCAGTGGACTCACGGGGCAGCCCCAGCATTTT.

V and J are TRBV4-2 and TRBJ2-2; no clear D. CDR3 length equals 14 residues. The V and J ends lost 3 bases and 4 bases respectively, with 9 bases between them. Germline CDR1 reads LGHNA; CDR2 reads YNFKEQ. CDR3: CASSQDPSTGELFF. In DNA, the CDR3 is TGTGCCAGCAGCCAGGACCCAAGCACCGGGGAGCTGTTTTTT.

The chain links TRBV12-5 to TRBJ2-1; a possible D gene is TRBD1 (5 bases). Trimming stripped 5 bases from V and 4 bases from J, with 18 bases between. Germline lookup yields CDR1 LGHNT and CDR2 FRNRAP. The CDR3 covers 16 residues. CDR3 nucleotides: TGTGCTAGTGGTCGGATGGGAATGGGGCTGTACAATGAGCAGTTCTTC. Its translation: CASGRMGMGLYNEQFF. The full variable domain, rest sourced from reference TRBV12-5 and TRBJ2-1, is DARVTQTPRHKVTEMGQEVTMRCQPILGHNTVFWYRQTMMQGLELLAYFRNRAPLDDSGMPKDRFSAEMPDATLATLKIQPSEPRDSAVYFCASGRMGMGLYNEQFFGPGTRLTVL.

The rearrangement joins TRBV5-4 to TRBJ2-2; weak D call: TRBD1 (5 bases). This CDR3 spans 15 amino acids. V dropped 0 bases and J dropped 1 base, with 7 bases sitting between them. CDR1 is SGHNT, CDR2 YYREEE, per germline (reference sequence). CDR3 coding DNA: TGTGCCAGCAGCTTGGACAGGTTGAACACCGGGGAGCTGTTTTTT. Amino acids: CASSLDRLNTGELFF.

The V gene is TRBV5-4, the J gene TRBJ2-7; 7 nucleotides line up with TRBD1. Trimming took 5 bases from V and 3 from J; bases not matched to a gene: 11. The CDR3 is 15 residues long. Germline V gene lookup returns CDR1 SGHNT and CDR2 YYREEE (reference sequence). CDR3 amino acids: CASSFPGQLVYEQYF. CDR3 nucleotides: TGTGCCAGCAGTTTCCCGGGACAGCTAGTCTACGAGCAGTACTTC.

Only one count was recorded for this clone. The rearrangement uses TRBV18 and TRBJ1-5; the D is unclear. Deletions cut 1 base from V and 5 bases from J, with 9 bases between. CDR3 length: 14 residues. CDR1 is KGHSH and CDR2 is LQKENI in the germline V gene. The CDR3 protein is CASSPQAADQPQHF. The CDR3 coding sequence is TGTGCCAGCTCACCACAGGCAGCTGATCAGCCCCAGCATTTT.

V gene TRBV6-2 or TRBV6-3 combines with J gene TRBJ1-2, with 9 positions matching TRBD1. CDR1 MNHEY and CDR2 SVGEGT come from the germline V gene. CDR3 length: 16 residues. V lost 3 bases, J lost 1 base, and 6 bases stayed unmatched. The CDR3 reads CASSYVPGQGNYGYTF. Here the CDR3 DNA reads TGTGCCAGCAGTTATGTTCCGGGACAGGGTAACTATGGCTACACCTTC.

The chain has TRBV20-1 and TRBJ1-2; D gene uncertain. There are 14 residues in the CDR3. In germline, CDR1 is DFQATT, CDR2 SNEGSKA (reference sequence). Trimming stripped 5 bases from V and 6 bases from J, with 19 bases between. The CDR3 DNA reads TGCAGTGCTGGTGAAACAGTCGGCGGGAATGGCTACACCTTC. Translating it yields CSAGETVGGNGYTF.

The rearrangement links TRBV5-1 to TRBJ1-2, with unresolved D. Trimming cost V 8 bases and J 0 bases, with 8 bases left between them. Germline loops: CDR1 SGHRS, CDR2 YFSETQ. The CDR3 is made up of 12 amino acids. CDR3 in amino acids: CASKEPNYGYTF. CDR3 nucleotides: TGCGCCAGTAAGGAGCCTAACTATGGCTACACCTTC.

The chain links TRBV6-5 to TRBJ1-5, with 8 nucleotides matching TRBD1. J gave up 2 bases and V 8 bases, and 8 bases lay outside the gene matches. This CDR3 comprises 15 residues. CDR1 is MNHEY and CDR2 is SVGAGI in the germline V gene. The CDR3 DNA sequence: TGTGCCAGCCGAACAGGACAGGGTCGCAATCAGCCCCAGCATTTT. Its protein is CASRTGQGRNQPQHF.

The chain has TRBV7-8 and TRBJ2-3; D possibly uses TRBD1 or TRBD2 (5 bases each). Germline-derived CDR1 and CDR2 are SGHVS and FQNEAQ. The CDR3 spans 14 residues. The V end lost 4 bases, the J end lost 0 bases, and 8 bases lay between the germline ends. The DNA for the CDR3 is TGTGCCAGCAGCTCGGGACGTAGCACAGATACGCAGTATTTT. Encoded protein: CASSSGRSTDTQYF.

The chain carries TRBV10-3 and TRBJ1-4, with D perhaps matching TRBD1 (5 bases). Trimming cost V 0 bases and J 6 bases, with 17 bases left between them. Germline V gene data show CDR1 as ENHRY and CDR2 as SYGVKD. The CDR3 is 17 residues long. The chain's CDR3 is CAISESWGEGWDEKLFF. The CDR3 nucleotides read TGTGCCATCAGTGAGTCTTGGGGGGAGGGGTGGGATGAAAAACTGTTTTTT.

The gene calls are TRBV10-3 and TRBJ1-6, with 9 bases aligning to TRBD1. The germline gives CDR1 ENHRY, CDR2 SYGVKD. Losses at the gene ends were 0 bases for V and 12 bases for J; bases not matched to a gene: 12. The CDR3 is 17 amino acids. CDR3 DNA sequence: TGTGCCATCAGTGAGTCAAGTGCCGGGACAGGGACTAGACCCCTCCACTTT. Its protein product is CAISESSAGTGTRPLHF.

This chain links TRBV10-3 with TRBJ1-6; 9 bases fit TRBD1. Germline values: CDR1 ENHRY, CDR2 SYGVKD. Germline trimming cut 3 bases from V and 5 bases from J; bases unmatched to any gene: 5. The CDR3 spans 16 residues. The CDR3, as DNA: TGTGCCATCAGTGATTTGGGACAGGGAGATAATTCACCCCTCCACTTT. This encodes CAISDLGQGDNSPLHF.

The chain employs TRBV6-6 and TRBJ1-6; possibly TRBD1 for D (5 bases). CDR1 and CDR2 (germline): MNHNY, SVGAGI (reference sequence). The CDR3 is 15 amino acids. The V gene lost 4 bases and the J gene lost 6 bases, with 13 bases spanning the gap. The CDR3 region has the DNA TGTGCCAGCAGTTTCACACCGAGGGGTAATTCACCCCTCCACTTT. Amino acids: CASSFTPRGNSPLHF.

The chain recombines TRBV6-1 with TRBJ2-7; TRBD1 agrees at 9 bases. Germline V lookup: CDR1 MNHNS, CDR2 SASEGT. The CDR3 is 16 amino acids. The V gene end was trimmed by 3 bases and the J gene end by 3 bases; junction bases not matched to a gene: 9. CDR3 in DNA: TGTGCCAGCAGTGAGTTTGGGACAGGGCTACTCTACGAGCAGTACTTC. It codes for CASSEFGTGLLYEQYF.

The rearrangement joins TRBV6-1 to TRBJ2-3; TRBD2 is a possible D gene (6 bases). This CDR3 contains 15 residues. Trimming removed 2 bases at V and 4 bases at J, with 13 bases between. Per germline, CDR1 MNHNS and CDR2 SASEGT. CDR3 nucleotides: TGTGCCAGCAGTGAAAGTCCCGGGAGCGCAGATACGCAGTATTTT. It translates to CASSESPGSADTQYF.